The following is a TCR beta chain sequence with its context. Trimming pared 3 bases from V and 2 bases from J, leaving 5 bases between. The germline CDR1 and CDR2 sequences are LNHDA and SQIVND (reference sequence). The CDR3 runs 12 residues. This sample is part of a study of T cell changes during pregnancy in multiple sclerosis. Repertoires were generated with immunoSEQ multiplex PCR, while TCRdb's copy carries only in-frame clones and drops some. This table holds more than 80,000 clones, about 95% found once. The material was peripheral blood, obtained in the second trimester of pregnancy. The receptor's source is a female donor with multiple sclerosis, enrolled in a pregnancy study. This chain links TRBV19 with TRBJ2-7; tentatively, D is TRBD1 (5 bases). DNA for the CDR3: TGTGCCAGTAGTATGGACACCTACGAGCAGTACTTC. Protein: CASSMDTYEQYF.